The next 2 T cell receptor beta chains were all read from a single sample in a study of blood T cells in healthy people across ages. A second PCR of 7 to 11 cycles used a sample-barcoded 5' primer and a J-beta primer mix. TCRdb re-called the 5' RACE reads through MiXCR, storing one row per CDR3 protein. The sample includes just under 750,000 distinct CDR3 sequences, 20% to 25% of them seen just once. The sequenced sample was blood. Receptors originate from a man between 65 and 85 years old in good health.

The chain's CDR3 is CASSLNGLEAFF. As DNA, the CDR3 is TGTGCCAGCAGTTTAAACGGATTAGAAGCTTTCTTT. The chain links TRBV12-3 or TRBV12-4 to TRBJ1-1, with unresolved D. Trimming left V 2 bases short and J 8 bases short, with 9 bases between. This CDR3 has 12 residues.

In this sample, this clonotype turned up a few times. The V call is TRBV20-1, the J call TRBJ2-6, with unresolved D. V was pared by 3 bases and J by 2 bases, with 8 bases between. CDR3 length: 14 amino acids. Germline CDR1 reads DFQATT; CDR2 reads SNEGSKA (reference sequence). CDR3 region: CSARQGPGANVLTF. Here the CDR3 DNA reads TGCAGTGCTAGGCAAGGCCCTGGGGCCAACGTCCTGACTTTC.